This T cell receptor (beta chain) was found in a study of blood T cell repertoires in COVID-19. Study details: Samples of COVID-19 (acute and convalescent) were obtained from the United States, Italy and Spain. PBMCs, B-cell-depleted T cells, or T cells provided the cDNA or gDNA that made up the material.

In the source study's methods: Scientists estimated how many nucleated cells there were by amplifying reference gene primers. Using immunoSEQ multiplex PCR, the repertoire was profiled, and TCRdb retains in-frame clones only, with some absent. Clone size and the V and J calls come from that table; the DNA yielded D and trimming. The sample has some 320,000 clones; 90% are singletons. The germline V gene encodes CDR1 GTSNPN and CDR2 SVGIG (reference sequence). CDR3 length: 14 residues. Between the trimmed V and J ends, which lost 0 bases and 0 bases, there was a span of 8 bases. Cohort 3 recovered donors had two negative PCRs, clearance, or symptom resolution.

The chain carries TRBV30 and TRBJ1-1; D is perhaps TRBD1 (5 bases). Sequenced input: PBMCs or T cells enriched from blood (not recorded which). The sequence came from a man aged 60 to 69 who had recovered from COVID-19. CDR3 bases: TGTGCCTGGAGTGTTGAACAGGTGAACACTGAAGCTTTCTTT. Protein product: CAWSVEQVNTEAFF.